This entry features one T cell receptor beta chain sequence. Antigen unknown. This sample is part of a study of CD8+ T cells in alopecia areata. Study at large: It was oral tofacitinib, at 5 to 10 mg twice daily, that treated patients received. Regarding the study as a whole: Any link of baseline CD8+ expansion to response, resting on one nonresponder, remains uncertain.

CDR1 and CDR2 (germline): SQVTM, ANQGSEA. The CDR3 sequence is 12 residues long. Trimming left V 5 bases short and J 8 bases short, with 15 bases between. Treatment of the sample: oral pan-JAK inhibitor, 5-10 mg twice daily. As part of sample collection, lesional scalp punch biopsies and peripheral blood were taken from alopecia areata patients. After isolation, RNA underwent reverse transcription to generate cDNA as the sequencing template. Libraries were prepared by immunoSEQ multiplex PCR; TCRdb keeps only in-frame clonotypes and omits some of them. This table holds 150,000 to 200,000 clones, roughly 60% found once.

This specimen consisted of CD4+ T cells sorted from blood, obtained at week 24, from a patient treated with tofacitinib. The sequence was obtained from a human donor with alopecia areata. This sequence joins TRBV29-1 and TRBJ1-2; D remains ambiguous. This CDR3 reads CSVLLSGVGYTF. The CDR3 DNA follows: TGCAGCGTTCTCTTATCCGGGGTGGGCTACACCTTC. Full variable domain (missing parts from reference TRBV29-1 and TRBJ1-2): SAVISQKPSRDICQRGTSLTIQCQVDSQVTMMFWYRQQPGQSLTLIATANQGSEATYESGFVIDKFPISRPNLTFSTLTVSNMSPEDSSIYLCSVLLSGVGYTFGSGTRLTVV.